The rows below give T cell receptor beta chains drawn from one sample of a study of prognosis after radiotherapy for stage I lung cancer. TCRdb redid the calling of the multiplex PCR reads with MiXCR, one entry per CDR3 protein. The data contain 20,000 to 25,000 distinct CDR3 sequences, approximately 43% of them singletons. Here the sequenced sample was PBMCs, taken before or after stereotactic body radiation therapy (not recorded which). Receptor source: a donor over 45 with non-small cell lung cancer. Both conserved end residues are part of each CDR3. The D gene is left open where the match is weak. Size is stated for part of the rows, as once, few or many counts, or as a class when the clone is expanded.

cdr3_aa: CASSLPGKGTQETQYF
v_call: TRBV13
j_call: TRBJ2-5
clone_size: NA
d_call: NA

cdr3_aa: CASSPTGQTSPLHF
v_call: TRBV5-5
j_call: TRBJ1-6
clone_size: many
d_call: NA

cdr3_aa: CASSHLSSRFTGELFF
v_call: TRBV5-6
j_call: TRBJ2-2
clone_size: many
d_call: NA

cdr3_aa: CSARDRGRGGETQYF
v_call: TRBV20-1
j_call: TRBJ2-5
clone_size: many
d_call: NA

cdr3_aa: CASRNRGRGDNEQFF
v_call: TRBV11-3
j_call: TRBJ2-1
clone_size: many
d_call: TRBD1

cdr3_aa: CASSIGITVGGTQYF
v_call: TRBV19
j_call: TRBJ2-3
clone_size: NA
d_call: NA

cdr3_aa: CASRPRGLAETQYF
v_call: TRBV11-1
j_call: TRBJ2-5
clone_size: NA
d_call: TRBD2

cdr3_aa: CASSREKGRVDTQYF
v_call: TRBV5-5
j_call: TRBJ2-3
clone_size: many
d_call: TRBD2

cdr3_aa: CASQGWGTDTQYF
v_call: TRBV12-3/TRBV12-4
j_call: TRBJ2-3
clone_size: NA
d_call: NA

cdr3_aa: CASSPLSLGHPPLHF
v_call: TRBV7-3
j_call: TRBJ1-6
clone_size: many
d_call: NA

cdr3_aa: CASSLVGRRDSYF
v_call: TRBV5-1
j_call: TRBJ2-5
clone_size: NA
d_call: NA

cdr3_aa: CASSTTGTGHRNQPQNF
v_call: TRBV6-2/TRBV6-3
j_call: TRBJ1-5
clone_size: NA
d_call: TRBD1

cdr3_aa: CSARDRWQGRNQPQHF
v_call: TRBV20-1
j_call: TRBJ1-5
clone_size: NA
d_call: NA

cdr3_aa: CASAFPGSPYYEQYF
v_call: TRBV27
j_call: TRBJ2-7
clone_size: many
d_call: NA

cdr3_aa: CASSAYPDRAGYTF
v_call: TRBV11-3
j_call: TRBJ1-2
clone_size: medium-sized
d_call: TRBD1